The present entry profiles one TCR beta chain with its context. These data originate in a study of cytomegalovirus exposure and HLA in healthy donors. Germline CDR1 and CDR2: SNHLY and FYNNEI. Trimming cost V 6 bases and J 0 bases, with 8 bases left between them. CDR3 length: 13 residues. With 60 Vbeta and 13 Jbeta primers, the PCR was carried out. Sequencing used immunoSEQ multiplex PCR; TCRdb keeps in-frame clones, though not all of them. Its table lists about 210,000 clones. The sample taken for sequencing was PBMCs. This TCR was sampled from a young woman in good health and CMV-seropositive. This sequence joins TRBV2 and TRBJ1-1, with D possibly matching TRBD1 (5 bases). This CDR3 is CASSRALNTEAFF. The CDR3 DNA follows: TGTGCCAGCAGCAGGGCTTTGAACACTGAAGCTTTCTTT.